These 26 T cell receptor beta chains originate from one sample sequenced in a study of blood T cell repertoires in COVID-19. Using immunoSEQ multiplex PCR, the repertoire was profiled, and TCRdb retains in-frame clones only, with some absent. The repertoire holds around 19,000 clones, with around 92% as singletons. The specimen was peripheral blood. The receptors shown here come from a man in his 70s with active COVID-19.

The chain is built from TRBV18 and TRBJ2-1, with 7 bases lining up with TRBD1. The CDR3 is 12 amino acids. The trim removed 4 bases at V and 9 bases at J, leaving 3 bases unmatched. CDR1 KGHSH and CDR2 LQKENI come from the germline V gene. The CDR3: CASSRSGGEQFF. The CDR3 DNA is TGTGCCAGCTCACGATCAGGGGGTGAGCAGTTCTTC.

The J gene is TRBJ2-5, the V gene TRBV7-2; TRBD2 matches 10 bases. The CDR3 runs to 14 residues. Trimming at V came to 6 bases and at J to 13 bases, leaving 14 bases not matched to a gene. Looked up from germline, CDR1 is SGHTA and CDR2 is FQGNSA. CDR3 in amino acids: CASSPPGLATPGYF. The CDR3 nucleotides read TGTGCCAGCAGTCCCCCGGGACTAGCGACTCCGGGGTACTTC.

The V call is TRBV2, the J call TRBJ1-5; 7 bases match TRBD1. V trimming: 4 bases; J trimming: 6 bases; junction bases outside the gene matches: 6. The germline gives CDR1 SNHLY, CDR2 FYNNEI. This CDR3 is built from 14 residues. CDR3 loop: CASSAGQVPQPQHF. The CDR3 nucleotides read TGTGCCAGCAGTGCCGGACAGGTCCCTCAGCCCCAGCATTTT.

This chain links TRBV7-9 with TRBJ2-2, with 8 bases fitting TRBD2. Trimming took 5 bases from V and 3 from J; bases not matched to a gene: 11. Germline V lookup: CDR1 SEHNR, CDR2 FQNEAQ (reference sequence). The CDR3 has 17 residues. CDR3 protein: CASSNMVLAGYTGELFF. The CDR3 coding sequence is TGTGCCAGCAGCAACATGGTGTTAGCGGGGTACACCGGGGAGCTGTTTTTT.

CDR3 loop: CASSRTRDRLNSPLHF. CDR3 coding DNA: TGCGCCAGCAGCCGCACTAGGGACAGGCTAAATTCACCCCTCCACTTT. This sequence joins TRBV4-3 and TRBJ1-6; TRBD1 matches at 8 bases. Germline V gene lookup returns CDR1 LGHNA and CDR2 YSLEER. This CDR3 is built from 16 residues. The V gene end was trimmed by 4 bases and the J gene end by 7 bases; junction bases not matched to a gene: 9.

This chain uses TRBV6-2 or TRBV6-3 with TRBJ1-2; perhaps TRBD1 as D (6 bases). The CDR3 is made up of 15 amino acids. Germline CDR1 and CDR2: MNHEY and SVGEGT. V shed 2 bases and J shed 4 bases, with 14 bases lying between them. CDR3 bases: TGTGCCAGCAGTTACACGGACAGTTCCTTCTATGGCTACACCTTC. It specifies CASSYTDSSFYGYTF.

This clone was observed once. The chain is built from TRBV6-5 and TRBJ2-7; tentative D call: TRBD1 (6 bases). The CDR3 contains 11 residues. In germline, CDR1 is MNHEY, CDR2 SVGAGI. The germline V and J ends were trimmed by 6 bases and 7 bases, with 10 bases remaining between them. CDR3 region: CASRLTGEQYF. CDR3 coding DNA: TGTGCCAGCAGACTGACAGGAGAGCAGTACTTC.

In the case of this clone: A junction boundary mismatches the germline segment, possibly from a read error. V and J are TRBV5-5 and TRBJ1-5; weak D call: TRBD1 (6 bases). The CDR3 sequence is 13 residues long. CDR1 SGHKS and CDR2 YYEKEE come from the germline V gene (reference sequence). DNA of the CDR3: TGTGCCAGCAGCGAGACCCCCGGGACATTATCGCAGTTT. Translated: CASSETPGTLSQF.

The rearrangement links TRBV4-3 to TRBJ2-7, with 13 bases fitting TRBD2. CDR1 is LGHNA and CDR2 is YSLEER in the germline V gene. This CDR3 spans 15 amino acids. Trimming at V came to 11 bases and at J to 6 bases, leaving 13 bases not matched to a gene. The CDR3 reads CAFSRKTSGRFEQYF. DNA of the CDR3: TGCGCCTTTTCACGAAAGACTAGCGGGAGGTTCGAGCAGTACTTC.

The chain couples TRBV27 to TRBJ2-3; 8 nucleotides match TRBD1. After removal of 2 bases from V and 4 bases from J, the junction contained 5 bases not matched to a gene. The germline V gene encodes CDR1 MNHEY and CDR2 SMNVEV (reference sequence). This CDR3 region has 15 residues. Here the CDR3 DNA reads TGTGCCAGCAGTTTAGCCGGGACAGGTCCAGATACGCAGTATTTT. Amino acids: CASSLAGTGPDTQYF.

The chain couples TRBV28 to TRBJ1-2; 9 nucleotides align to TRBD1. V dropped 6 bases and J dropped 2; count of bases not matched to a gene: 7. The CDR3 runs 15 residues. Germline V lookup: CDR1 MDHEN, CDR2 SYDVKM. In nucleotides, the CDR3 is TGTGCCAGCAGCCAGGCAGGGACAGGGAACTATGGCTACACCTTC. It translates to CASSQAGTGNYGYTF.

J is TRBJ1-3 and V is TRBV7-9, with D possibly being TRBD1 (5 bases). Per germline, CDR1 SEHNR and CDR2 FQNEAQ (reference sequence). V lost 2 bases and J 0 bases, leaving 11 bases between the germline ends. The CDR3 is 16 amino acids. This CDR3 is CASSLTTGASGNTIYF. The CDR3 DNA is TGTGCCAGCAGCTTAACAACAGGAGCCTCTGGAAACACCATATATTTT. Together with reference TRBV7-9 and TRBJ1-3, the CDR3 gives the full variable domain: DTGVSQNPRHKITKRGQNVTFRCDPISEHNRLYWYRQTLGQGPEFLTYFQNEAQLEKSRLLSDRFSAERPKGSFSTLEIQRTEQGDSAMYLCASSLTTGASGNTIYFGEGSWLTVV.

This clone was seen once. The J gene is TRBJ2-7, the V gene TRBV28; 8 nucleotides match TRBD1. This CDR3 has 16 amino acids. J gave up 0 bases and V 7 bases, and 11 bases lay outside the gene matches. Germline assignment: CDR1 MDHEN and CDR2 SYDVKM. CDR3 coding DNA: TGTGCCAGCACCCCGCTGCGGACAGGGCTCTCCTACGAGCAGTACTTC. Its protein is CASTPLRTGLSYEQYF.

This clone was detected once. V and J are TRBV7-2 and TRBJ2-7, with 10 nucleotides matching TRBD2. The length of the CDR3 is 14 residues. The germline gives CDR1 SGHTA, CDR2 FQGNSA. J was trimmed by 4 bases and V by 5 bases; bases with no gene match: 5. CDR3 nucleotide sequence: TGTGCCAGCAGCATCACTAGCGGGATTTACGAGCAGTACTTC. Translation gives CASSITSGIYEQYF.

This chain joins TRBV29-1 and TRBJ1-2, with a weak D call TRBD1 (5 bases). CDR1 SQVTM and CDR2 ANQGSEA come from the germline V gene. The V end lost 5 bases, the J end lost 4 bases, and 14 bases lay between the germline ends. CDR3 length equals 13 residues. The CDR3 bases are TGCAGCGTTAGGGGCACAGGATCCTATGGCTACACCTTC. Encoded protein: CSVRGTGSYGYTF.

The genes are TRBV5-4 and TRBJ2-7, with D tentatively TRBD1 (5 bases). The CDR3 extends over 14 amino acids. Trimming shortened V by 3 bases and J by 3 bases, and 13 bases separated the two germline ends. Germline CDR1 SGHNT, CDR2 YYREEE (reference sequence). CDR3 in DNA: TGTGCCAGCAGCTCCTCAGGGTACGACTACGAGCAGTACTTC. As protein: CASSSSGYDYEQYF. The full variable domain, its missing parts supplied by reference TRBV5-4 and TRBJ2-7, is ETGVTQSPTHLIKTRGQQVTLRCSSQSGHNTVSWYQQALGQGPQFIFQYYREEENGRGNFPPRFSGLQFPNYSSELNVNALELDDSALYLCASSSSGYDYEQYFGPGTRLTVT.

This clone was detected only a few times. This rearrangement joins TRBV5-5 to TRBJ1-5; 8 nucleotides align to TRBD1. This CDR3 contains 16 residues. The trim removed 0 bases at V and 0 bases at J, leaving 2 bases unmatched. The germline gives CDR1 SGHKS, CDR2 YYEKEE (reference sequence). The CDR3 region is CASSLGQGLSNQPQHF. The DNA for the CDR3 is TGTGCCAGCAGCTTGGGACAGGGGCTTAGCAATCAGCCCCAGCATTTT. Full variable domain (rest looked up from reference TRBV5-5 and TRBJ1-5): DAGVTQSPTHLIKTRGQQVTLRCSPISGHKSVSWYQQVLGQGPQFIFQYYEKEERGRGNFPDRFSARQFPNYSSELNVNALLLGDSALYLCASSLGQGLSNQPQHFGDGTRLSIL.

This clone has only one observation. This chain uses TRBV7-9 with TRBJ2-1; D is unresolved. Germline CDR1 and CDR2: SEHNR and FQNEAQ (reference sequence). This CDR3 region has 15 residues. V dropped 5 bases and J dropped 4 bases, with 15 bases sitting between them. In DNA, the CDR3 is TGTGCCAGCAGCAAGGCCCTAGACCCTTACAATGAGCAGTTCTTC. It is translated as CASSKALDPYNEQFF. Filled out from reference TRBV7-9 and TRBJ2-1, the complete variable domain reads DTGVSQNPRHKITKRGQNVTFRCDPISEHNRLYWYRQTLGQGPEFLTYFQNEAQLEKSRLLSDRFSAERPKGSFSTLEIQRTEQGDSAMYLCASSKALDPYNEQFFGPGTRLTVL.

J is TRBJ2-1 and V is TRBV10-3; D possibly corresponds to TRBD2 (5 bases). This CDR3 has 17 residues. The germline V gene has CDR1 ENHRY and CDR2 SYGVKD. V lost 0 bases, J lost 0 bases, and 12 bases lay in between. The chain's CDR3 is CAISESRAPSSYNEQFF. The DNA for the CDR3 is TGTGCCATCAGTGAGTCGCGGGCCCCTAGCTCCTACAATGAGCAGTTCTTC.

The gene calls are TRBV18 and TRBJ2-1; 8 nucleotides line up with TRBD2. CDR1 KGHSH and CDR2 LQKENI come from the germline V gene. V trimming: 3 bases; J trimming: 7 bases; junction bases outside the gene matches: 8. The CDR3 is made up of 15 amino acids. The CDR3 nucleotides read TGTGCCAGCTCACCGCCCAGCGGGAGTAAAAATGAGCAGTTCTTC. It translates to CASSPPSGSKNEQFF.

This chain uses TRBV19 with TRBJ1-2, with TRBD1 matching 7 bases. Germline assignment: CDR1 LNHDA and CDR2 SQIVND (reference sequence). CDR3 size: 11 residues. V gave up 3 bases and J gave up 13 bases; unmatched junction bases: 5. The CDR3 coding sequence is TGTGCCAGTAGTATGGCCGACAGGGTCACCTTC. This encodes CASSMADRVTF.

This sequence joins TRBV12-3 or TRBV12-4 and TRBJ2-3; D perhaps matches TRBD2 (7 bases). Trimming shortened V by 4 bases and J by 5 bases, and 10 bases separated the two germline ends. The CDR3 covers 13 residues. CDR3 sequence: CASSWEGGDTQYF. The CDR3 coding sequence is TGTGCCAGCAGTTGGGAGGGGGGAGATACGCAGTATTTT.

V gene TRBV27 combines with J gene TRBJ1-2, with a weak D call TRBD1 (5 bases). CDR3 size: 15 residues. The germline V gene has CDR1 MNHEY and CDR2 SMNVEV (reference sequence). The V gene lost 3 bases and the J gene lost 5 bases, with 16 bases spanning the gap. In DNA form, the CDR3 reads TGTGCCAGCAGTTTTCGTCCCAGGGAAGGGTATGGCTACACCTTC. Translation gives CASSFRPREGYGYTF.

V usage is TRBV28 and J usage is TRBJ2-1, with unresolved D. V shed 5 bases and J shed 10 bases, with 9 bases lying between them. Germline values: CDR1 MDHEN, CDR2 SYDVKM. CDR3 length: 11 amino acids. CDR3 amino acids: CASSTGIEQFF. Here the CDR3 DNA reads TGTGCCAGCAGTACTGGTATAGAGCAGTTCTTC. The full variable domain, completed using reference TRBV28 and TRBJ2-1, is DVKVTQSSRYLVKRTGEKVFLECVQDMDHENMFWYRQDPGLGLRLIYFSYDVKMKEKGDIPEGYSVSREKKERFSLILESASTNQTSMYLCASSTGIEQFFGPGTRLTVL.

The chain has TRBV5-8 and TRBJ2-3; D is possibly TRBD2 (5 bases). There are 16 residues in the CDR3. With 1 base removed from V and 4 bases from J, the gap between germline ends came to 16 bases. Germline V gene sequence: CDR1 SGHTS, CDR2 YDEGEE. CDR3 bases: TGTGCCAGCAGCTTGACCTTGCGGAGCGGAGCAGATACGCAGTATTTT. Its translation is CASSLTLRSGADTQYF.

V gene TRBV9 combines with J gene TRBJ2-3; D perhaps matches TRBD2 (6 bases). Per germline, CDR1 SGDLS and CDR2 YYNGEE. V was clipped by 0 bases and J by 3 bases, with 11 bases between them. The CDR3 runs to 15 residues. The CDR3: CASSVAGVRTDTQYF. CDR3 bases: TGTGCCAGCAGCGTAGCGGGGGTTAGGACAGATACGCAGTATTTT.